Shown below are 29 T cell receptor beta chains from a single sample sequenced in a study of shared T cell receptors in the human thymus (TCRdb year 2021). The library was obtained by the immunoSEQ multiplex PCR assay. What TCRdb holds here is the immuneACCESS table cut down to in-frame rearrangements. Part of the clones is not present; checked against another copy, under half of the missing clones reflect an unresolved V gene, and the others are unexplained. The sample profile shows just under 550,000 clones; approximately 80% of them were found once. Approximately 0.013% of the sample is taken by the ten largest. The same data also contributed to another study, on human thymus T cells.

Sequencing was performed on thymocytes. Receptors were obtained from a boy in the first two years of life with a congenital heart defect. Donor details come from another sample of the same person, matched by shared clones.

The chain is built from TRBV27 and TRBJ2-7, with 8 positions matching TRBD2. J gave up 6 bases and V 2 bases, and 9 bases lay outside the gene matches. Germline-derived CDR1 and CDR2 are MNHEY and SMNVEV (reference sequence). The CDR3 is made up of 15 amino acids. CDR3 loop: CASSLPGRGLFEQYF. CDR3 nucleotide sequence: TGTGCCAGCAGTTTACCCGGGAGGGGGTTGTTCGAGCAGTACTTC.

J is TRBJ2-3 and V is TRBV11-2; weak D call: TRBD2 (6 bases). The CDR3 is 18 amino acids. Trimming pared 1 base from V and 0 bases from J, leaving 17 bases between. The germline CDR1 and CDR2 sequences are SGHAT and FQNNGV. CDR3 sequence: CASSLGVLIAASTDTQYF. CDR3 DNA sequence: TGTGCCAGCAGCTTAGGGGTCTTGATAGCGGCAAGCACAGATACGCAGTATTTT.

The chain joins TRBV7-9 to TRBJ2-1, with 9 bases lining up with TRBD2. J lost 7 bases, V lost 4 bases, and 14 bases had no gene match. The CDR3 spans 17 residues. In germline, CDR1 is SEHNR, CDR2 FQNEAQ (reference sequence). CDR3 coding DNA: TGTGCCAGCAGCTCCAAAGGGGCGGGAGGGCCTCAAAATGAGCAGTTCTTC. Amino acids: CASSSKGAGGPQNEQFF.

V and J are TRBV29-1 and TRBJ2-7; D ambiguous. Germline CDR1 is SQVTM and CDR2 is ANQGSEA. This CDR3 is built from 14 residues. Deletions cut 7 bases from V and 5 bases from J, with 21 bases between. Here the CDR3 DNA reads TGCAGCGGGTGCTTTTTAAGAGGATGCGACGAGCAGTACTTC. Its protein product is CSGCFLRGCDEQYF.

The V call is TRBV15, the J call TRBJ2-7; a weak D match, TRBD1 (5 bases). The CDR3 consists of 16 residues. Germline CDR1 reads LNHNV; CDR2 reads YYDKDF (reference sequence). Deletions cut 5 bases from V and 2 bases from J, with 19 bases between. The CDR3: CATSGPDSDQPYEQYF. The CDR3 DNA sequence: TGTGCCACCAGCGGCCCAGACAGCGATCAACCCTACGAGCAGTACTTC. Full variable domain (rest looked up from reference TRBV15 and TRBJ2-7): DAMVIQNPRYQVTQFGKPVTLSCSQTLNHNVMYWYQQKSSQAPKLLFHYYDKDFNNEADTPDNFQSRRPNTSFCFLDIRSPGLGDTAMYLCATSGPDSDQPYEQYFGPGTRLTVT.

The CDR3 loop is CASSLLSSSVAKNIQYF. CDR3 coding DNA: TGTGCCAGCAGCTTATTGTCTAGCTCCGTGGCCAAAAACATTCAGTACTTC. J is TRBJ2-4 and V is TRBV11-2; D may be TRBD2 (5 bases). This CDR3 spans 17 amino acids. Germline lookup yields CDR1 SGHAT and CDR2 FQNNGV. V dropped 2 bases and J dropped 1 base, with 15 bases sitting between them.

The chain recombines TRBV11-2 with TRBJ2-7; a possible D gene is TRBD1 (6 bases). In germline, CDR1 is SGHAT, CDR2 FQNNGV. There are 13 residues in the CDR3. V lost 5 bases, J lost 0 bases, and 8 bases lay in between. For the CDR3, the DNA is TGTGCCAGCAGCAGGGGGAGCTCCTACGAGCAGTACTTC. Amino acids: CASSRGSSYEQYF.

This clone was seen just once. The CDR3 here is CASSLEGSGRYLAKNIQYF. CDR3 nucleotide sequence: TGCGCCAGCAGCTTGGAGGGTAGCGGCAGATATCTAGCCAAAAACATTCAGTACTTC. V gene TRBV5-1 combines with J gene TRBJ2-4; perhaps TRBD2 as D (6 bases). The CDR3 has 19 amino acids. CDR1 SGHRS and CDR2 YFSETQ come from the germline V gene. With 0 bases removed from V and 0 bases from J, the gap between germline ends came to 19 bases. The variable domain in full, completed from reference TRBV5-1 and TRBJ2-4, reads KAGVTQTPRYLIKTRGQQVTLSCSPISGHRSVSWYQQTPGQGLQFLFEYFSETQRNKGNFPGRFSGRQFSNSRSEMNVSTLELGDSALYLCASSLEGSGRYLAKNIQYFGAGTRLSVL.

Turning to this clone: This CDR3 is also generated by other DNA sequences in the sample. V and J are TRBV7-2 and TRBJ1-1; unclear D gene. With 3 bases removed from V and 1 base from J, the gap between germline ends came to 6 bases. This CDR3 region has 13 residues. Germline V CDR1 and CDR2: SGHTA, FQGNSA. In DNA, the CDR3 is TGTGCCAGCAGCTTCCGGGGGAACACTGAAGCTTTCTTT. It yields the protein CASSFRGNTEAFF.

The chain recombines TRBV5-1 with TRBJ1-4; D is unclear. This CDR3 comprises 17 residues. V was cut by 0 bases and J by 0 bases, with 12 bases left in between. Germline values: CDR1 SGHRS, CDR2 YFSETQ. This chain's CDR3 is CASSLAGVTATNEKLFF. In DNA, the CDR3 is TGCGCCAGCAGCTTGGCCGGGGTCACTGCAACTAATGAAAAACTGTTTTTT.

The chain is built from TRBV15 and TRBJ1-4; D unresolved. The germline V gene has CDR1 LNHNV and CDR2 YYDKDF (reference sequence). V was pared by 1 base and J by 3 bases, with 6 bases between. The CDR3 consists of 14 residues. CDR3 protein: CATSRGTANEKLFF. The CDR3 DNA is TGTGCCACCAGCAGAGGCACGGCTAATGAAAAACTGTTTTTT.

This chain links TRBV2 with TRBJ1-2, with D hard to call. CDR3 size: 14 residues. Germline V gene data show CDR1 as SNHLY and CDR2 as FYNNEI. The V and J ends lost 2 bases and 10 bases respectively, with 17 bases between them. The CDR3 DNA is TGTGCCAGCAGTGAAATGGCAGGCGTTTTCGACTACACCTTC. This sequence encodes CASSEMAGVFDYTF.

The chain combines TRBV28 with TRBJ2-7; 9 nucleotides agree with TRBD2. Per germline, CDR1 MDHEN and CDR2 SYDVKM. V shed 3 bases, J shed 5 bases, and the junction held 8 bases outside the gene matches. There are 15 residues in the CDR3. In DNA form, the CDR3 reads TGTGCCAGCAGTTTTCGCGGGAGGGGGCGGAACGAGCAGTACTTC. As protein: CASSFRGRGRNEQYF. Variable domain in full (rest from reference TRBV28 and TRBJ2-7): DVKVTQSSRYLVKRTGEKVFLECVQDMDHENMFWYRQDPGLGLRLIYFSYDVKMKEKGDIPEGYSVSREKKERFSLILESASTNQTSMYLCASSFRGRGRNEQYFGPGTRLTVT.

This chain connects TRBV28 to TRBJ1-5; perhaps TRBD1 as D (6 bases). Trimming took 2 bases from V and 3 from J, leaving 8 bases between them. This CDR3 region has 14 residues. Per germline, CDR1 MDHEN and CDR2 SYDVKM. The CDR3 coding sequence is TGTGCCAGCAGTTTAAGGGGGACCAATCAGCCCCAGCATTTT. Translation gives CASSLRGTNQPQHF.

This chain links TRBV7-3 with TRBJ2-2; 7 bases match TRBD2. This CDR3 has 20 residues. With 4 bases clipped from V and 2 bases from J, the junction kept 19 bases outside the gene matches. Germline assignment: CDR1 SGHTA and CDR2 FQGTGA. The CDR3 is CASSSRLSGGSTPNTGELFF. The CDR3 DNA sequence: TGTGCCAGCAGCTCCCGACTTAGTGGCGGGAGTACCCCTAACACCGGGGAGCTGTTTTTT.

The rearrangement joins TRBV15 to TRBJ1-6; D perhaps matches TRBD1 (6 bases). The length of the CDR3 is 16 residues. The V gene lost 4 bases and the J gene lost 6 bases, with 16 bases spanning the gap. Germline CDR1 LNHNV, CDR2 YYDKDF (reference sequence). This CDR3 is CATSIVTDRFNSPLHF. DNA for the CDR3: TGTGCCACCAGCATAGTGACCGACAGGTTTAATTCACCCCTCCACTTT. Based on the CDR3 plus reference TRBV15 and TRBJ1-6, the full variable domain is DAMVIQNPRYQVTQFGKPVTLSCSQTLNHNVMYWYQQKSSQAPKLLFHYYDKDFNNEADTPDNFQSRRPNTSFCFLDIRSPGLGDTAMYLCATSIVTDRFNSPLHFGNGTRLTVT.

V gene TRBV5-1 combines with J gene TRBJ2-7; 15 nucleotides match TRBD2. After removal of 0 bases from V and 2 bases from J, the junction contained 6 bases not matched to a gene. This CDR3 has 18 residues. Germline V lookup: CDR1 SGHRS, CDR2 YFSETQ. The CDR3 region is CASSLDRTSGRVTYEQYF. The CDR3 coding sequence is TGCGCCAGCAGCTTGGATCGGACTAGCGGGAGGGTTACCTACGAGCAGTACTTC.

This chain links TRBV25-1 with TRBJ2-7; tentative D call: TRBD2 (5 bases). The CDR3 is made up of 13 amino acids. The V and J ends lost 6 bases and 3 bases respectively, with 12 bases between them. The germline V gene encodes CDR1 MGHDK and CDR2 SYGVNS. In nucleotides, the CDR3 is TGTGCCAGCAGAGGAGGTAAGGGCTACGAGCAGTACTTC. It translates to CASRGGKGYEQYF.

This chain connects TRBV30 to TRBJ2-7; D unresolved. The V gene's germline CDR1 is GTSNPN and CDR2 SVGIG (reference sequence). This CDR3 is built from 13 residues. V was clipped by 2 bases and J by 4 bases, with 12 bases between them. This CDR3 is CAWSSPESYEQYF. The CDR3 DNA sequence: TGTGCCTGGAGTTCCCCCGAGAGTTACGAGCAGTACTTC.

This rearrangement joins TRBV4-3 to TRBJ1-2; D not resolved. The CDR3 runs to 15 residues. V was trimmed by 0 bases and J by 2 bases, leaving 10 bases between them. CDR1 is LGHNA, CDR2 YSLEER, per germline. The CDR3 is CASSQEGIFNYGYTF. The CDR3 nucleotides read TGCGCCAGCAGCCAAGAGGGCATCTTCAACTATGGCTACACCTTC.

This clone was seen only a few times. The chain links TRBV4-3 to TRBJ2-1, with D unresolved. Trimming stripped 0 bases from V and 0 bases from J, with 12 bases between. This CDR3 region has 17 residues. In germline, CDR1 is LGHNA, CDR2 YSLEER. The CDR3 spells CASSQDHTRSSYNEQFF. The CDR3 coding sequence is TGCGCCAGCAGCCAAGATCACACCCGAAGCTCCTACAATGAGCAGTTCTTC.

The chain joins TRBV7-6 to TRBJ2-1; 9 bases align to TRBD2. The CDR3 covers 16 residues. In germline, CDR1 is SGHVS, CDR2 FNYEAQ. With V trimmed by 2 bases and J by 13 bases, 15 bases remained unmatched. CDR3 in amino acids: CASSLKGREGRSSQFF. The CDR3 DNA reads TGTGCCAGCAGCTTAAAAGGGCGGGAGGGCCGAAGTAGTCAGTTCTTC.

The chain joins TRBV12-5 to TRBJ1-4; possibly TRBD1 for D (6 bases). The CDR3 has 16 residues. V was clipped by 0 bases and J by 5 bases, with 13 bases between them. CDR1 LGHNT and CDR2 FRNRAP come from the germline V gene. The CDR3 here is CASGLVRRQGNEKLFF. The DNA for the CDR3 is TGTGCTAGTGGTTTGGTAAGAAGGCAGGGGAATGAAAAACTGTTTTTT.

This clone was detected once. The rearrangement uses TRBV28 and TRBJ2-1; 9 bases map to TRBD1. This CDR3 has 17 residues. The trim removed 3 bases at V and 4 bases at J, leaving 10 bases unmatched. CDR1 and CDR2 (germline): MDHEN, SYDVKM. This CDR3 reads CASSLPPATGGYNEQFF. In DNA, the CDR3 is TGTGCCAGCAGTTTGCCGCCCGCGACAGGGGGTTACAATGAGCAGTTCTTC.

This clone was detected only a few times. The chain's CDR3 is CAISEFADTQYF. The CDR3 DNA sequence: TGTGCCATCAGTGAGTTCGCGGATACGCAGTATTTT. This chain connects TRBV10-3 to TRBJ2-3, with unresolved D. The germline CDR1 and CDR2 sequences are ENHRY and SYGVKD. The CDR3 sequence is 12 residues long. Trimming shortened V by 1 base and J by 6 bases, and 5 bases separated the two germline ends.

This rearrangement joins TRBV6-5 to TRBJ2-7; TRBD1 is a possible D gene (5 bases). This CDR3 comprises 15 residues. Trimming took 0 bases from V and 1 from J, leaving 10 bases between them. Germline-derived CDR1 and CDR2 are MNHEY and SVGAGI. CDR3 loop: CASSYSGRLSYEQYF. In nucleotides, the CDR3 is TGTGCCAGCAGTTACTCGGGGCGGCTATCCTACGAGCAGTACTTC.

This sequence joins TRBV27 and TRBJ2-5; no definite D call. Germline assignment: CDR1 MNHEY and CDR2 SMNVEV (reference sequence). This CDR3 contains 14 residues. Between the trimmed V and J ends, which lost 6 bases and 1 base, there was a span of 12 bases. The CDR3, as DNA: TGTGCCAGCAGGCCAACACGTTTCCAAGAGACCCAGTACTTC. It encodes CASRPTRFQETQYF.

The genes are TRBV15 and TRBJ1-5; TRBD1 matches 9 bases. CDR1 is LNHNV, CDR2 YYDKDF, per germline (reference sequence). The CDR3 length is 15 residues. V dropped 1 base and J dropped 3; count of bases not matched to a gene: 1. DNA for the CDR3: TGTGCCACCAGCAGAGGACAGGGGGACAATCAGCCCCAGCATTTT. Its translation: CATSRGQGDNQPQHF.

CDR3 in amino acids: CASSKGQPNTEAFF. The CDR3 nucleotides are TGTGCCAGCAGTAAGGGACAGCCTAACACTGAAGCTTTCTTT. The chain carries TRBV6-1 and TRBJ1-1; 7 bases are a match to TRBD1. V lost 5 bases and J lost 2; bases outside the gene matches: 5. The CDR3 covers 14 residues. Looked up from germline, CDR1 is MNHNS and CDR2 is SASEGT.